This T cell receptor (beta chain) was sequenced in a study of early T cells in non-severe SARS-CoV-2 infection. The library protocol tagged individual cDNA molecules with unique molecular identifiers. TCRdb itself ran the 5' RACE reads through MiXCR, one entry per CDR3 protein. The top ten hold approximately 12% of the sample, which has about 33,000 distinct CDR3 sequences, 4.5% to 7% seen once. There are 15 residues in the CDR3. Germline CDR1 DFQATT, CDR2 SNEGSKA (reference sequence). Unmatched junction bases numbered 8, after V lost 2 bases and J lost 5 bases. Points from the study as a whole: Anti-spike CD8 responses were favored in VDJdb matching, and private and CD4 specificities were missed.

The table lists this clonotype with many counts. The antigen remains unidentified. V and J are TRBV20-1 and TRBJ2-1, with 8 bases fitting TRBD2. The specimen sequenced was whole blood. This receptor was taken from an adult who was a healthcare worker with PCR-confirmed SARS-CoV-2 infection or an uninfected control (not recorded which). DNA for the CDR3: TGCAGTGCTAGACCCTTCGGGGGGGCAAACAATGAGCAGTTCTTC. Translated, it gives CSARPFGGANNEQFF.